Below are 27 T cell receptor beta chains sequenced from a single sample in a study of circulating and synovial CD4+ cells in juvenile arthritis (dated by TCRdb to 2014 to 2015). Library preparation used the immunoSEQ multiplex PCR assay. What TCRdb holds here is the immuneACCESS table cut down to in-frame rearrangements. Part of the clones is not present; checked against another copy, under half of the missing clones reflect an unresolved V gene, and the others are unexplained. The sample table contains about 32,000 clones; only one count was recorded for more than 90% of them. Jointly, the top ten make up around 0.68% of the sample. The source material was CD4+ T cells from blood. Receptors were obtained from a human donor with juvenile idiopathic arthritis.

The gene calls are TRBV19 and TRBJ2-7; 7 bases align to TRBD1. Germline assignment: CDR1 LNHDA and CDR2 SQIVND (reference sequence). Trimming cost V 6 bases and J 3 bases; bases outside gene matches: 11. This CDR3 has 15 residues. Here the CDR3 DNA reads TGTGCCAGTAGCCGCCCAAGTCCAGGGGGCTACGAGCAGTACTTC. Its protein is CASSRPSPGGYEQYF.

The genes are TRBV7-2 and TRBJ2-3, with 9 bases fitting TRBD2. Trimming cost V 2 bases and J 4 bases; bases outside gene matches: 13. Germline CDR1 reads SGHTA; CDR2 reads FQGNSA. The CDR3 is 18 amino acids. The CDR3 DNA follows: TGTGCCAGCAGCTTATTGACGCAGCGGGGGGCCTCCCCAGATACGCAGTATTTT. It yields the protein CASSLLTQRGASPDTQYF.

Details on this clone: An end of the junction differs from the germline gene, which may be a read error. This chain uses TRBV6-5 with TRBJ1-1; D not resolved. Per the germline V gene, CDR1 is MNHEY and CDR2 is SVGAGI. CDR3 size: 13 residues. In nucleotides, the CDR3 is TGTGCCAGCGGTTACACAGCGAACACTGAAGCTTTCTTT. Translation: CASGYTANTEAFF.

The chain joins TRBV10-3 to TRBJ2-7; D gene ambiguous. The V and J ends lost 7 bases and 7 bases respectively, with 20 bases between them. CDR3 length equals 14 residues. The germline V gene encodes CDR1 ENHRY and CDR2 SYGVKD. DNA for the CDR3: TGTGCCATCACGAGGTCAGAGACCGCTACTGAGCAGTACTTC. As protein: CAITRSETATEQYF.

The chain couples TRBV10-3 to TRBJ1-1; the D gene is possibly TRBD1 (5 bases). Germline CDR1 is ENHRY and CDR2 is SYGVKD. The V gene lost 4 bases and the J gene lost 2 bases, with 11 bases spanning the gap. The CDR3 consists of 14 residues. The CDR3 nucleotides read TGTGCCATCAGTGGGGGCCAGACCAACACTGAAGCTTTCTTT. Translation: CAISGGQTNTEAFF.

The CDR3 spells CASNWAGGYTGELFF. The CDR3, as DNA: TGTGCCAGCAACTGGGCAGGGGGCTACACCGGGGAGCTGTTTTTT. The chain couples TRBV6-5 to TRBJ2-2; 8 bases are shared with TRBD1. Germline lookup yields CDR1 MNHEY and CDR2 SVGAGI. The CDR3 is made up of 15 amino acids. Trimming removed 7 bases from V and 3 bases from J; junction bases left unmatched: 7.

V and J are TRBV15 and TRBJ2-7; 10 positions agree with TRBD2. V lost 3 bases to trimming and J lost 1 base; unmatched junction nucleotides: 3. In germline, CDR1 is LNHNV, CDR2 YYDKDF (reference sequence). The CDR3 runs 15 residues. DNA of the CDR3: TGTGCCACCAGCAGGGAACTAGCGGGGTCCTACGAGCAGTACTTC. It encodes CATSRELAGSYEQYF. The complete variable domain, with remaining parts taken from reference TRBV15 and TRBJ2-7, reads DAMVIQNPRYQVTQFGKPVTLSCSQTLNHNVMYWYQQKSSQAPKLLFHYYDKDFNNEADTPDNFQSRRPNTSFCFLDIRSPGLGDTAMYLCATSRELAGSYEQYFGPGTRLTVT.

The chain uses TRBV6-6 and TRBJ2-1; TRBD1 agrees at 7 bases. This CDR3 has 13 residues. The V segment lost 6 bases and the J segment 10 bases; nucleotides outside the gene matches: 9. The germline gives CDR1 MNHNY, CDR2 SVGAGI (reference sequence). This CDR3 reads CASRGQSSGEQFF. DNA for the CDR3: TGTGCCAGCAGGGGACAGAGTTCAGGCGAGCAGTTCTTC.

Concerning this clone: At the DNA level, this CDR3 is encoded by other sequences in the same sample as well. V and J are TRBV7-2 and TRBJ1-2; possible D gene TRBD1, 6 bases. The ends were cut back, 6 bases at V and 4 bases at J, with 18 bases in the middle. The CDR3 is 15 residues long. Germline values: CDR1 SGHTA, CDR2 FQGNSA. CDR3 sequence reads: CASSLVRGGGYGYTF. For the CDR3, the DNA is TGTGCCAGCAGTCTTGTCAGGGGCGGTGGCTATGGCTACACCTTC.

The V gene is TRBV28, the J gene TRBJ1-1; TRBD1 matches at 8 bases. This CDR3 region has 12 residues. In germline, CDR1 is MDHEN, CDR2 SYDVKM. J was trimmed by 1 base and V by 8 bases; bases with no gene match: 0. CDR3 DNA: TGTGCCAGCGGGACAGGGAACACTGAAGCTTTCTTT. Translation gives CASGTGNTEAFF.

V is TRBV7-9 and J is TRBJ1-1; D possibly corresponds to TRBD1 (6 bases). V gave up 2 bases and J gave up 5 bases, with 12 bases separating them. This CDR3 region has 14 residues. Germline values: CDR1 SEHNR, CDR2 FQNEAQ (reference sequence). The CDR3 region is CASSLQGTWTEAFF. CDR3 sequence (DNA): TGTGCCAGCAGCTTACAGGGGACGTGGACTGAAGCTTTCTTT. The entire variable domain, with the rest obtained from reference TRBV7-9 and TRBJ1-1, is as follows: DTGVSQNPRHKITKRGQNVTFRCDPISEHNRLYWYRQTLGQGPEFLTYFQNEAQLEKSRLLSDRFSAERPKGSFSTLEIQRTEQGDSAMYLCASSLQGTWTEAFFGQGTRLTVV.

V and J are TRBV15 and TRBJ1-6, with TRBD1 matching over 9 bases. This CDR3 region has 16 residues. In germline, CDR1 is LNHNV, CDR2 YYDKDF (reference sequence). V trimming: 3 bases; J trimming: 9 bases; junction bases outside the gene matches: 9. The CDR3 sequence: CATSREKTGGPSPLHF. CDR3 bases: TGTGCCACCAGCAGGGAAAAGACAGGGGGACCTTCACCCCTCCACTTT.

V and J are TRBV6-5 and TRBJ1-1, with no clear D. Looked up from germline, CDR1 is MNHEY and CDR2 is SVGAGI. This CDR3 comprises 14 residues. Trimming shortened V by 2 bases and J by 6 bases, and 13 bases separated the two germline ends. This CDR3 is CASSYRARAAEAFF. For the CDR3, the DNA is TGTGCCAGCAGTTACCGAGCCCGCGCCGCTGAAGCTTTCTTT.

CDR3 amino acids: CASSSKLAGGPTGELFF. DNA for the CDR3: TGCGCCAGCAGCTCTAAACTAGCGGGAGGGCCCACCGGGGAGCTGTTTTTT. V is TRBV5-1 and J is TRBJ2-2; 13 nucleotides match TRBD2. With 3 bases clipped from V and 4 bases from J, the junction kept 6 bases outside the gene matches. Germline CDR1 reads SGHRS; CDR2 reads YFSETQ. CDR3 length: 17 residues.

The chain recombines TRBV7-9 with TRBJ2-2; D might be TRBD1 (5 bases). The CDR3 has 16 residues. The germline V gene encodes CDR1 SEHNR and CDR2 FQNEAQ (reference sequence). The ends were cut back, 2 bases at V and 2 bases at J, with 12 bases in the middle. For the CDR3, the DNA is TGTGCCAGCAGCTTACTCCAGACAGCAAACACCGGGGAGCTGTTTTTT. Amino acids: CASSLLQTANTGELFF.

This clone was observed once. The rearrangement links TRBV28 to TRBJ1-5; perhaps TRBD1 as D (6 bases). Germline CDR1 and CDR2: MDHEN and SYDVKM. Between the trimmed V and J ends, which lost 7 bases and 6 bases, there was a span of 10 bases. The length of the CDR3 is 12 residues. The CDR3 nucleotides are TGTGCCAGCACCCCAGGGGCTCAGCCCCAGCATTTT. It encodes CASTPGAQPQHF.

This clone appeared a few times. The chain combines TRBV19 with TRBJ1-2, with TRBD1 matching 8 bases. Germline lookup yields CDR1 LNHDA and CDR2 SQIVND (reference sequence). The junction had 4 bases not matched to a gene; V was cut back by 4 bases and J by 0 bases. The CDR3 runs 15 residues. CDR3 amino acids: CASSKETGANYGYTF. The CDR3 DNA reads as TGTGCCAGTAGTAAAGAGACAGGGGCTAACTATGGCTACACCTTC.

The chain joins TRBV21-1 to TRBJ2-2; the listed D gene, TRBD2, was not tested against the DNA. TRBV21-1 is recorded as a pseudogene. This CDR3 comprises 16 residues. The CDR3 DNA reads as TGTGCCAGCAGCCCCCGATCAAAACCTACGAGCGGGGAGCTGTTTTTT. This sequence encodes CASSPRSKPTSGELFF.

The V gene is TRBV5-1, the J gene TRBJ2-1; 12 bases map to TRBD2. CDR1 is SGHRS, CDR2 YFSETQ, per germline. The junction had 13 bases not matched to a gene; V was cut back by 4 bases and J by 5 bases. The CDR3 runs to 18 residues. CDR3 DNA: TGCGCCAGCAGCGCGGGGACCCTGGGACTAGCGGGTCACAATGAGCAGTTCTTC. Translation: CASSAGTLGLAGHNEQFF.

The CDR3 reads CASSQEPGQGSYGYTF. The CDR3 DNA sequence: TGCGCCAGCAGCCAGGAACCGGGACAGGGCTCTTATGGCTACACCTTC. This rearrangement joins TRBV4-3 to TRBJ1-2; the match to TRBD1 covers 9 bases. Germline lookup yields CDR1 LGHNA and CDR2 YSLEER. This CDR3 region has 16 residues. After removal of 3 bases from V and 5 bases from J, the junction contained 10 bases not matched to a gene.

V usage is TRBV7-9 and J usage is TRBJ1-5, with a tentative D call TRBD1 (5 bases). CDR3 length: 14 amino acids. V was shortened by 6 bases and J by 3 bases, with 12 bases between the two germline ends. Germline CDR1 SEHNR, CDR2 FQNEAQ (reference sequence). The chain's CDR3 is CASSSDRLNQPQHF. For the CDR3, the DNA is TGTGCCAGCAGTTCCGACAGACTCAATCAGCCCCAGCATTTT.

This chain joins TRBV19 and TRBJ1-2; TRBD1 aligns across 8 bases. V lost 9 bases and J lost 7; bases outside the gene matches: 7. Germline CDR1 and CDR2: LNHDA and SQIVND (reference sequence). This CDR3 has 12 amino acids. Here the CDR3 reads CASATGAFGYTF. CDR3 nucleotides: TGTGCCAGCGCGACAGGGGCCTTTGGCTACACCTTC.

The chain carries TRBV6-1 and TRBJ1-3; a possible D gene is TRBD1 (6 bases). The CDR3 covers 18 residues. V dropped 4 bases and J dropped 0 bases, with 19 bases sitting between them. The germline CDR1 and CDR2 sequences are MNHNS and SASEGT. The CDR3 protein is CASSAGTPPFNSGNTIYF. Written as DNA, the CDR3 is TGTGCCAGCAGTGCCGGGACACCTCCTTTTAACTCTGGAAACACCATATATTTT.

The chain recombines TRBV7-9 with TRBJ1-2; TRBD1 might be the D (5 bases). Trimming pared 4 bases from V and 0 bases from J, leaving 15 bases between. CDR1 and CDR2 (germline): SEHNR, FQNEAQ (reference sequence). The CDR3 covers 16 residues. In nucleotides, the CDR3 is TGTGCCAGCAGCTCTCCTTACAGGCGAACTAACTATGGCTACACCTTC. It encodes CASSSPYRRTNYGYTF.

The rearrangement joins TRBV11-2 to TRBJ2-7, with a weak D call TRBD1 (7 bases). The CDR3 totals 16 residues. Trimming pared 2 bases from V and 4 bases from J, leaving 18 bases between. CDR1 SGHAT and CDR2 FQNNGV come from the germline V gene. The CDR3 sequence: CASSLIVVRGTYEQYF. CDR3 coding DNA: TGTGCCAGCAGCTTAATAGTGGTCAGGGGGACTTACGAGCAGTACTTC.

The chain uses TRBV29-1 and TRBJ2-7; 9 bases are shared with TRBD1. Germline CDR1 and CDR2: SQVTM and ANQGSEA. Trimming at V came to 2 bases and at J to 5 bases, leaving 7 bases not matched to a gene. This CDR3 spans 14 amino acids. The CDR3 coding sequence is TGCAGCGTTGAAATGGGGACAGGGTCCAACGAGCAGTACTTC. Translated, it gives CSVEMGTGSNEQYF.

This clone was recorded once. V usage is TRBV6-1 and J usage is TRBJ1-1; 8 nucleotides line up with TRBD1. The CDR3 contains 15 residues. J gave up 1 base and V 7 bases, and 8 bases lay outside the gene matches. Looked up from germline, CDR1 is MNHNS and CDR2 is SASEGT. The CDR3 sequence is CASTRTGRTNTEAFF. For the CDR3, the DNA is TGTGCCAGCACTCGGACAGGGAGGACGAACACTGAAGCTTTCTTT.